The clone carrying this TCR beta chain was found a few times. Its cognate antigen is unknown. The data belong to a study of cytomegalovirus exposure and HLA in healthy donors. Study-wide results and limits: Later on, a genetic analysis was performed. It linked a missense variant in DCLRE1C with V- and J-gene trimming of TCR beta.

CDR1 SGHTA and CDR2 FQGTGA come from the germline V gene. The CDR3 has 16 residues. After removal of 5 bases from V and 0 bases from J, the junction contained 4 bases not matched to a gene. Nominally healthy donors provided the samples, though records likely missed some immune exposures. Primers included in the PCR were 60 Vbeta and 13 Jbeta primers. The data were produced by immunoSEQ multiplex PCR, yet TCRdb's version contains in-frame clones alone and is incomplete. This table has around 220,000 clones, 70% to 80% appearing once. This receptor was identified in a woman aged 30 to 39 in good health and CMV-seronegative. The rearrangement joins TRBV7-3 to TRBJ2-6; 7 nucleotides match TRBD1. The sequenced sample consisted of PBMCs. CDR3 sequence reads: CASSPDRASGANVLTF. The CDR3 coding sequence is TGTGCCAGCAGCCCCGACAGGGCCTCTGGGGCCAACGTCCTGACTTTC.